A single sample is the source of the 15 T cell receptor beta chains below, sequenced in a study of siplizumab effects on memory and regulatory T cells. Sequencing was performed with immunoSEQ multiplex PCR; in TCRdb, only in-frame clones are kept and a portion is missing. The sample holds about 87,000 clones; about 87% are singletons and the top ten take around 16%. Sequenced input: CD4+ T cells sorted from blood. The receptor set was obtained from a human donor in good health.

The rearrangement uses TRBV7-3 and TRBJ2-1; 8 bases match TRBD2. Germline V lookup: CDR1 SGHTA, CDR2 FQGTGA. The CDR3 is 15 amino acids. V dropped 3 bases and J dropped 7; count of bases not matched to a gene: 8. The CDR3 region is CASSFDGRAMNEQFF. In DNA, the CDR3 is TGTGCCAGCAGCTTCGACGGGAGGGCCATGAATGAGCAGTTCTTC.

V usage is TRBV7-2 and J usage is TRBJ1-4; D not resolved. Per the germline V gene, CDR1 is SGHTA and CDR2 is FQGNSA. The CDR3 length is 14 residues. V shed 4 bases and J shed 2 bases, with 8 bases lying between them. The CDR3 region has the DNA TGTGCCAGCAGCTCCGGGCCCACTAATGAAAAACTGTTTTTT. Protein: CASSSGPTNEKLFF.

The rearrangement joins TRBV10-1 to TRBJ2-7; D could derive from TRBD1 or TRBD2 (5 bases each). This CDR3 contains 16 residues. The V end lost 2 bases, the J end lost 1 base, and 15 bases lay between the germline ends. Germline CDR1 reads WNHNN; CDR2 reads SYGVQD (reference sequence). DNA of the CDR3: TGCGCCAGCAGTGAGACCCCCGGGACGGCTTCCTACGAGCAGTACTTC. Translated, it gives CASSETPGTASYEQYF.

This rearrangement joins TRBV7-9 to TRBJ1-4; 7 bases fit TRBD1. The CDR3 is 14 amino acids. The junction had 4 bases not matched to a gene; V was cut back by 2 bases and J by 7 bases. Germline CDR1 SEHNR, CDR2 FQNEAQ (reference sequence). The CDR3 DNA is TGTGCCAGCAGCTTATCAGGGGGGGTTGAAAAACTGTTTTTT. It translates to CASSLSGGVEKLFF.

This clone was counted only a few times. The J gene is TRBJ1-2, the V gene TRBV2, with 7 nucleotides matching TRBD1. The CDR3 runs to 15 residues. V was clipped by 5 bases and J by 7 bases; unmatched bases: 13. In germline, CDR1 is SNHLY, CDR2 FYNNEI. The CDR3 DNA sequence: TGTGCCAGCAGTTATTCATCCGAGGACAGGCGTGGCTACACCTTC. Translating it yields CASSYSSEDRRGYTF.

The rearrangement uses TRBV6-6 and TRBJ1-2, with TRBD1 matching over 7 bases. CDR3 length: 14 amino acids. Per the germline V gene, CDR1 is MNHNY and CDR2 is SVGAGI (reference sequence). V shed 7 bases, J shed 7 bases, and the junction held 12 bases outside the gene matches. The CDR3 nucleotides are TGTGCCAGCACCAGAGAGACAGGGCGAAGTGGCTACACCTTC. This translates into CASTRETGRSGYTF.

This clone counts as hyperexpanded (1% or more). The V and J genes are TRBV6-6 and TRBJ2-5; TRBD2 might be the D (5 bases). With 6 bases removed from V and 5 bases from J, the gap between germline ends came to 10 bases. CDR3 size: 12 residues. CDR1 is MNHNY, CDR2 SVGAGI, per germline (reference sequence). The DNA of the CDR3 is TGTGCCAGCAGCATTAGCGCGGAGACCCAGTACTTC. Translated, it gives CASSISAETQYF.

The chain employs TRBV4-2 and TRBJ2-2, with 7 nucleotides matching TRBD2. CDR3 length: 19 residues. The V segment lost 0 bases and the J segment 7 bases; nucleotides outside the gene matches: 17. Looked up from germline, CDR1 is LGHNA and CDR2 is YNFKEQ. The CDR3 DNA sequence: TGTGCCAGCAGCCAAGATAGAGCTAGCGGCCGTGGGTTGGTCGGGGAGCTGTTTTTT. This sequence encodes CASSQDRASGRGLVGELFF.

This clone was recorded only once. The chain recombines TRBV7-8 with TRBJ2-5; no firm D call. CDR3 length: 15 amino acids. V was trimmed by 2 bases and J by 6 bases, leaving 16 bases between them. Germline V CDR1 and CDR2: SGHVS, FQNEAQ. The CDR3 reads CASSLQTRTGKTQYF. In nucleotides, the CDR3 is TGTGCCAGCAGCTTACAGACGAGAACCGGAAAGACCCAGTACTTC.

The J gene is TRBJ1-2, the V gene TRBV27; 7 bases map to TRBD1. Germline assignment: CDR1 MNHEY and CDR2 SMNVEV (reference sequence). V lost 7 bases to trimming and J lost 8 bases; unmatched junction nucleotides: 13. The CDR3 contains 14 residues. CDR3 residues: CASTSLRGEWGYTF. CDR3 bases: TGTGCCAGCACCTCACTCAGGGGGGAGTGGGGCTACACCTTC.

CDR3 nucleotides: TGTGCCAGCTCACCACCGACAGGCCACAATGAGCAGTTCTTC. It encodes CASSPPTGHNEQFF. This chain links TRBV18 with TRBJ2-1, with D maybe TRBD1 (6 bases). The CDR3 sequence is 14 residues long. The germline CDR1 and CDR2 sequences are KGHSH and LQKENI. The V end was cut by 0 bases, the J end by 5 bases, with 8 bases between.

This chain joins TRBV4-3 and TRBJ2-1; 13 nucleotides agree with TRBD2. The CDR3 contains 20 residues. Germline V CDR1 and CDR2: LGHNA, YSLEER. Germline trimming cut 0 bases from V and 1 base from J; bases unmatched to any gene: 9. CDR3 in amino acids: CASSQDLGLLAGGSYNEQFF. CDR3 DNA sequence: TGCGCCAGCAGCCAAGATTTAGGGTTACTAGCGGGAGGGTCCTACAATGAGCAGTTCTTC.

The CDR3 region is CASSLVKGGGTEAFF. DNA of the CDR3: TGTGCCAGCAGCTTAGTAAAGGGGGGCGGCACTGAAGCTTTCTTT. The chain has TRBV11-3 and TRBJ1-1; TRBD1 might be the D (6 bases). This CDR3 has 15 amino acids. V lost 1 base and J lost 4, with 13 bases in between. Germline V gene data show CDR1 as SGHNT and CDR2 as YENEEA. The variable domain in full, with the rest retrieved from reference TRBV11-3 and TRBJ1-1, is EAGVVQSPRYKIIEKKQPVAFWCNPISGHNTLYWYLQNLGQGPELLIRYENEEAVDDSQLPKDRFSAERLKGVDSTLKIQPAELGDSAVYLCASSLVKGGGTEAFFGQGTRLTVV.

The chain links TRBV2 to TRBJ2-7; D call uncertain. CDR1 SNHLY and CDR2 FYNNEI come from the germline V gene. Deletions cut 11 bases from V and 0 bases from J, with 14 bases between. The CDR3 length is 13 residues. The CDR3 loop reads CAGKGRSSYEQYF. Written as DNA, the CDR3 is TGTGCCGGGAAGGGCCGGAGCTCCTACGAGCAGTACTTC.

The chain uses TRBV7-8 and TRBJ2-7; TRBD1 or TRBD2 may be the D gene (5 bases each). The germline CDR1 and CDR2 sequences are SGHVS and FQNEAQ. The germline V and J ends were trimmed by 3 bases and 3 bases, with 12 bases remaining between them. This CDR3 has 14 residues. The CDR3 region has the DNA TGTGCCAGCAGCTTCTCCGGGGCCAACTACGAGCAGTACTTC. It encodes CASSFSGANYEQYF.